The clone carrying this T cell receptor (beta chain) was counted ten times or more. Its antigen is still unknown. The length of the CDR3 is 18 residues. Trimming shortened V by 0 bases and J by 5 bases, and 19 bases separated the two germline ends. CDR1 is SGHDN and CDR2 is FVKESK in the germline V gene. The data originate from a study of metastatic and nonmetastatic thyroid tumors. Study observations and caveats: Relative to benign nodules, malignant thyroid tumors were reportedly characterized by significantly elevated TCR beta diversity in blood and tumor.

Among the patients, none had received any treatment before thyroid surgery. TCRdb re-called the PCR reads through MiXCR. The table records 30,000 to 45,000 clones, around 20% of them present only once. The TCR comes from a female donor with papillary thyroid cancer or a benign thyroid nodule (not recorded which). Some clones in this sample may be carry-over from other donors' samples. What was sequenced was blood. This chain joins TRBV14 and TRBJ2-2, with D maybe TRBD1 (6 bases). Written as DNA, the CDR3 is TGTGCCAGCAGCCAAGATTGGCGATGGGGGCCTGGGACCGGGGAGCTGTTTTTT. As protein: CASSQDWRWGPGTGELFF.